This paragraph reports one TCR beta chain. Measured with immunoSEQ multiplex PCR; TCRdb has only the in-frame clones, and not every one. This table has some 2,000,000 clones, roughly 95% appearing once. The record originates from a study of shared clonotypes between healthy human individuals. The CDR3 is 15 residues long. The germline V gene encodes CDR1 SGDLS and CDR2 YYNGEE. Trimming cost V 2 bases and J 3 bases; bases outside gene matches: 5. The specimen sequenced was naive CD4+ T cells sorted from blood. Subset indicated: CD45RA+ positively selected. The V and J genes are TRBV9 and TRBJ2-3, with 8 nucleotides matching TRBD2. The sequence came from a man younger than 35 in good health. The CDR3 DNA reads TGTGCCAGCAGCGTCGGTAGCGGGATGACAGATACGCAGTATTTT. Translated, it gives CASSVGSGMTDTQYF.